This T cell receptor beta chain was recorded in a study of blood T cell repertoires in COVID-19. Whole-study context: Samples came from the United States, Italy and Spain, spanning acute and convalescent COVID-19.

Participant reports of clinical history set cohort assignment. Source study methods: It was from reference gene primer amplification that nucleated cell counts were estimated. Assay used: immunoSEQ multiplex PCR; TCRdb lists only in-frame clones, some missing. V and J calls and clone size are copied from that table; D and trimming were computed from the DNA. The sample shows around 170,000 clones, 84% of them seen only once. Trimming shortened V by 7 bases and J by 1 base, and 13 bases separated the two germline ends. The CDR3 is made up of 14 amino acids. Germline CDR1 is MGHDK and CDR2 is SYGVNS. Sequenced material: PBMCs or T cells enriched from blood (not recorded which). This clonotype was sampled from a woman between 50 and 59 years old who had recovered from COVID-19. The chain is built from TRBV25-1 and TRBJ1-1, with D maybe TRBD1 (6 bases). CDR3: CASTRGSGNTEAFF. In nucleotides, the CDR3 is TGTGCCAGCACTAGGGGGAGTGGGAACACTGAAGCTTTCTTT.